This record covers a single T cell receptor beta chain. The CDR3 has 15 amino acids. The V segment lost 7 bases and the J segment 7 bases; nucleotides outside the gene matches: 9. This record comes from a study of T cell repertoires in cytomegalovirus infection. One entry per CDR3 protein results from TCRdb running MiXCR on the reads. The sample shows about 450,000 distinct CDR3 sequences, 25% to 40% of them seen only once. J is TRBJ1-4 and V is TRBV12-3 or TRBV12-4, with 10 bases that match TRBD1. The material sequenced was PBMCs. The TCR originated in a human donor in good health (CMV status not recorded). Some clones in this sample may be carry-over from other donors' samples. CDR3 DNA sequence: TGTGCCAGCACCACGAACCGGGACAGGGGTGAAAAACTGTTTTTT. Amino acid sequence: CASTTNRDRGEKLFF.